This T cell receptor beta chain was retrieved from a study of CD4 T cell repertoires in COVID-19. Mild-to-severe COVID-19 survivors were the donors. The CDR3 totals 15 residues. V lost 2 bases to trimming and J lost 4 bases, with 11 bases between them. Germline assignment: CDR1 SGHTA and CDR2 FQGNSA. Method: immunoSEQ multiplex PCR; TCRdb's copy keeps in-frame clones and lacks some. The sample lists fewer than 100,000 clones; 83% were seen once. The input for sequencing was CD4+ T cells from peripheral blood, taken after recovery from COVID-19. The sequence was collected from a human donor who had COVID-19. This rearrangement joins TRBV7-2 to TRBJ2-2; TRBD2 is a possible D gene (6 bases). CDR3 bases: TGTGCCAGCAGCTTATCTCAGGGAGGCACCGGGGAGCTGTTTTTT. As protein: CASSLSQGGTGELFF.